A single sample is the source of the 16 T cell receptor beta chains below, sequenced in a study of molecular identifiers for immune sequencing clone quantification. MiXCR was run by TCRdb on the PCR reads, yielding one entry per CDR3 protein. The sample carries some 320,000 distinct CDR3 sequences, about a fifth recorded once. The sample consisted of naive CD8+ T cells from blood, with Jurkat cell RNA spiked in. Noted subset: FACS-sorted CD8+CD4-CCR7+CD45RA+ naive T cells. These receptors were taken from a human donor in good health. Some libraries in this study had Jurkat cell RNA spiked in.

About this clonotype: Just one base apart from a much larger clone, this may be a read error. CDR3 sequence reads: CAWSAGQGFEAFF. The DNA of the CDR3 is TGTGCCTGGAGTGCGGGGCAGGGGTTTGAAGCTTTCTTT. The chain is built from TRBV30 and TRBJ1-1; D might be TRBD1 (6 bases). The CDR3 totals 13 residues. Germline lookup yields CDR1 GTSNPN and CDR2 SVGIG (reference sequence). Trimming took off 1 base at V and 7 bases at J, with 13 bases between the two ends.

In its sample, this clonotype was seen a few times. This chain joins TRBV20-1 and TRBJ2-7; TRBD2 matches at 7 bases. The CDR3 length is 13 residues. V dropped 3 bases and J dropped 2; count of bases not matched to a gene: 4. CDR1 DFQATT and CDR2 SNEGSKA come from the germline V gene (reference sequence). CDR3 nucleotides: TGCAGTGCTAGGGGGGGGGGGACCTACGAGCAGTACTTC. Amino acids: CSARGGGTYEQYF.

The sample holds many counts of this clonotype. The rearrangement uses TRBV13 and TRBJ1-1, with 8 nucleotides matching TRBD1. The V gene's germline CDR1 is PRHDT and CDR2 FYEKMQ (reference sequence). With 4 bases clipped from V and 1 base from J, the junction kept 5 bases outside the gene matches. This CDR3 region has 15 residues. The CDR3 DNA reads TGTGCCAGCAGCTCTTCAGGGGGCAGGAACACTGAAGCTTTCTTT. Its translation is CASSSSGGRNTEAFF.

As for this clonotype: One base away lies a much larger clone, so this may be a sequencing read error. This is likely a read error, given that the CDR3 carries no conserved phenylalanine or tryptophan at its end. This chain joins TRBV15 and TRBJ2-3, with D possibly matching TRBD2 (7 bases). Trimming removed 2 bases from V and 3 bases from J, with 15 bases in between. The CDR3 has 16 residues. Germline CDR1 LNHNV, CDR2 YYDKDF (reference sequence). CDR3 DNA: TGTGCCACCAGCAGATACCCGGGGGGCAAGACAGATACGCAGTATTCT. Its protein is CATSRYPGGKTDTQYS.

With respect to this clonotype: A much larger clonotype is one base distant, so this may be a read error. The chain carries TRBV7-8 and TRBJ2-5, with D perhaps matching TRBD1 (9 bases). CDR3 length: 15 residues. Per germline, CDR1 SGHVS and CDR2 FQNEAQ. CDR3 sequence reads: CAGSLAGQGGETQYF. In DNA form, the CDR3 reads TGTGCCGGCAGCTTAGCGGGACAGGGAGGAGAGACCCAGTACTTC.

This clonotype was picked up a small number of times. The chain recombines TRBV13 with TRBJ1-1; D uncertain. V lost 6 bases, J lost 3 bases, and 8 bases lay in between. Germline V gives CDR1 PRHDT, CDR2 FYEKMQ (reference sequence). CDR3 length: 12 amino acids. CDR3 in amino acids: CASRQLDTEAFF. For the CDR3, the DNA is TGTGCCAGCAGACAGTTGGACACTGAAGCTTTCTTT.

This clonotype came up many times. CDR3 residues: CSAMVEDSYEQYF. As DNA, the CDR3 is TGCAGTGCTATGGTCGAGGACTCCTACGAGCAGTACTTC. This chain links TRBV20-1 with TRBJ2-7; D is undetermined. V lost 4 bases to trimming and J lost 0 bases, with 10 bases between them. This CDR3 contains 13 residues. Germline assignment: CDR1 DFQATT and CDR2 SNEGSKA (reference sequence).

This clonotype was seen ten or more times. J is TRBJ2-3 and V is TRBV29-1; D is tentatively TRBD1 or TRBD2 (5 bases each). V was cut by 3 bases and J by 4 bases, with 14 bases left in between. The length of the CDR3 is 14 residues. Looked up from germline, CDR1 is SQVTM and CDR2 is ANQGSEA. DNA for the CDR3: TGCAGCGTTGATGGCTGGGGACCTTCAGATACGCAGTATTTT. It codes for CSVDGWGPSDTQYF.

This clonotype has ten or more counts. The chain links TRBV6-5 to TRBJ2-1; 9 bases are a match to TRBD2. The germline V gene has CDR1 MNHEY and CDR2 SVGAGI. The CDR3 spans 19 residues. Losses at the gene ends were 0 bases for V and 6 bases for J; bases not matched to a gene: 15. The CDR3, as DNA: TGTGCCAGCAGTTACTCGGGCCTGTCGGGGGCGGGGGGGCGCAATGAGCAGTTCTTC. This gives the protein CASSYSGLSGAGGRNEQFF.

There are many counts of this clonotype. The chain carries TRBV6-2 or TRBV6-3 and TRBJ1-1, with D uncertain. The CDR3 runs 16 residues. The V end lost 0 bases, the J end lost 0 bases, and 11 bases lay between the germline ends. Germline loops: CDR1 MNHEY, CDR2 SVGEGT. CDR3 sequence reads: CASSYSSEQMNTEAFF. CDR3 nucleotide sequence: TGTGCCAGCAGTTACTCGTCAGAGCAAATGAACACTGAAGCTTTCTTT.

For this clonotype: This may arise from a read error, as a much more abundant clone is one base away. The chain employs TRBV27 and TRBJ2-2, with TRBD2 identical over 9 bases. V lost 7 bases, J lost 7 bases, and 13 bases stayed unmatched. Germline CDR1 is MNHEY and CDR2 is SMNVEV (reference sequence). CDR3 length: 16 amino acids. CDR3 sequence: CASTSEASGDSGELFF. CDR3 DNA sequence: TGTGCCAGCACCTCTGAGGCTAGCGGGGATAGCGGGGAGCTGTTTTTT.

This clonotype came up many times. V is TRBV11-2 and J is TRBJ1-6; D ambiguous. The length of the CDR3 is 15 residues. In germline, CDR1 is SGHAT, CDR2 FQNNGV. Trimming cost V 7 bases and J 7 bases, with 17 bases left between them. The CDR3 loop reads CASKQGLSGNSPLHF. CDR3 nucleotide sequence: TGTGCCAGCAAACAAGGGCTGTCGGGGAATTCACCCCTCCACTTT.

In its sample, this clonotype was seen a few times. The V gene is TRBV10-1, the J gene TRBJ2-7; the match to TRBD1 covers 11 bases. Germline CDR1 WNHNN, CDR2 SYGVQD (reference sequence). Unmatched junction bases numbered 4, after V lost 3 bases and J lost 3 bases. This CDR3 comprises 15 residues. This CDR3 reads CASSDWDRGDYEQYF. CDR3 coding DNA: TGCGCCAGCAGTGATTGGGACAGGGGGGACTACGAGCAGTACTTC.

As to this clonotype: With a much larger clone just one base away, this may be a read error. The chain is built from TRBV12-3 or TRBV12-4 and TRBJ1-1, with D possibly TRBD1 on 6 matching bases. The CDR3 runs 13 residues. The V end was cut by 4 bases, the J end by 6 bases, with 12 bases between. The chain's CDR3 is CASSWGQGSEAFF. CDR3 bases: TGTGCCAGCAGTTGGGGGCAGGGGTCTGAAGCTTTCTTT.

This clonotype has ten or more counts. The chain employs TRBV6-2 or TRBV6-3 and TRBJ2-2; tentatively, D is TRBD2 (5 bases). Between the trimmed V and J ends, which lost 8 bases and 8 bases, there was a span of 15 bases. The CDR3 has 13 amino acids. Germline CDR1 MNHEY, CDR2 SVGEGT. The CDR3 is CASFAGGTGELFF. CDR3 bases: TGTGCCAGCTTCGCAGGAGGAACTGGGGAGCTGTTTTTT.

As regards this clonotype: A much larger clone is a single base away; this may be a read error. The CDR3 loop is CASSQDAGGRTEASF. CDR3 coding DNA: TGCGCCAGCAGCCAAGATGCAGGCGGGAGAACTGAAGCTTCCTTT. This chain links TRBV4-3 with TRBJ1-1, with no clear D. This CDR3 is built from 15 residues. In germline, CDR1 is LGHNA, CDR2 YSLEER.